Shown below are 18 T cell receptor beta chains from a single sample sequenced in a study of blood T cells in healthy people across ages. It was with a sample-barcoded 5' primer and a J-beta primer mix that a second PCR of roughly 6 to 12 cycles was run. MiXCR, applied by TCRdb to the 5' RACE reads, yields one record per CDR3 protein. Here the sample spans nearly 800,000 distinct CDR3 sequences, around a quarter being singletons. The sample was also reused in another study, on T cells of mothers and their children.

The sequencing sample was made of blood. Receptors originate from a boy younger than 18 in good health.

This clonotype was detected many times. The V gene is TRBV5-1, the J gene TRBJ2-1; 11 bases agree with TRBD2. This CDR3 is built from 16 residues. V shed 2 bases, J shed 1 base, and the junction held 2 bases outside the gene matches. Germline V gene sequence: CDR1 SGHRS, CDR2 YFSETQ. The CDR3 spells CASSLGTSGSYNEQFF. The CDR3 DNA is TGCGCCAGCAGCTTAGGGACTAGCGGATCCTACAATGAGCAGTTCTTC.

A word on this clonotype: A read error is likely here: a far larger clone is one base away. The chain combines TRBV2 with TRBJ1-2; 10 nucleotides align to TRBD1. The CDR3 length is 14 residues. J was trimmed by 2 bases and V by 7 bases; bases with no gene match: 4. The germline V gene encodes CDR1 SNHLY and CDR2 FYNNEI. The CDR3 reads CASNPGQGNYGYTF. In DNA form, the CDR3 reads TGTGCCAGCAACCCGGGACAGGGGAACTATGGCTACACCTTC.

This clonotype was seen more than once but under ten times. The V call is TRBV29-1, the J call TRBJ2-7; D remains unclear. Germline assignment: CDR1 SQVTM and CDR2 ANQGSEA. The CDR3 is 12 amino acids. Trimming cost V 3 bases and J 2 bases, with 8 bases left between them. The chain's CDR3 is CSVETSTYEQYF. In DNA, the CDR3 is TGCAGCGTTGAGACCTCGACCTACGAGCAGTACTTC.

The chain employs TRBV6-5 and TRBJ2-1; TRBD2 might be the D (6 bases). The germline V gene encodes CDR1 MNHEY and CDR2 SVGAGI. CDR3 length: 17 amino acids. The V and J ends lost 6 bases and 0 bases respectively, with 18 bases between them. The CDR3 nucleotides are TGTGCCAGCAGCCCCTCGGGGGTGCGGAGCTCCTACAATGAGCAGTTCTTC. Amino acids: CASSPSGVRSSYNEQFF.

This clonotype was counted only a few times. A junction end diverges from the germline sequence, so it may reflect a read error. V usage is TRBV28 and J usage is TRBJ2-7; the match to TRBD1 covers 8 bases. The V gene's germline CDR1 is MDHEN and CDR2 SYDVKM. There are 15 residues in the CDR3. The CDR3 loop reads CASSLPDRGGSPLHF. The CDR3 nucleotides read TGTGCCAGCAGTTTACCCGACAGGGGTGGTTCACCCCTCCACTTC.

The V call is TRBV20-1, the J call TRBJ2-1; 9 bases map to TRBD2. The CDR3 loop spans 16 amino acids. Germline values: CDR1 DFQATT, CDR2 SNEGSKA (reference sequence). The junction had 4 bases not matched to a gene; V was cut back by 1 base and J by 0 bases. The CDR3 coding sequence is TGCAGTGCTAGAGTTTCTAGCGGGGACTCCTACAATGAGCAGTTCTTC. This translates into CSARVSSGDSYNEQFF.

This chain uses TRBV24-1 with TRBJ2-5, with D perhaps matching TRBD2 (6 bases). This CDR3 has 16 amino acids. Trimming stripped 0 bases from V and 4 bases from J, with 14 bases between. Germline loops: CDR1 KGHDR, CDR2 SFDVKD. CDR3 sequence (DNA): TGTGCCACCAGTGATTTGCAAGTGGCGGGGCGAGAGACCCAGTACTTC. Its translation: CATSDLQVAGRETQYF.

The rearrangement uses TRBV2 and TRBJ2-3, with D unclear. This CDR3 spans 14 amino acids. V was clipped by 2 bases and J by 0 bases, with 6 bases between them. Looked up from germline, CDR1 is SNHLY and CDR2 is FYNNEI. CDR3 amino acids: CASSEMVSTDTQYF. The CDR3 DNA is TGTGCCAGCAGTGAAATGGTCAGCACAGATACGCAGTATTTT.

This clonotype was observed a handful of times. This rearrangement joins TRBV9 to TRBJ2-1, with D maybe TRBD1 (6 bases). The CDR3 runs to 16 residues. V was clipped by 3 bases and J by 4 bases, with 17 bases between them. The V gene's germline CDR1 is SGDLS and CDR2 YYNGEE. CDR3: CASSAEPSTGYNEQFF. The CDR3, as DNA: TGTGCCAGCAGCGCCGAACCATCGACAGGATACAATGAGCAGTTCTTC. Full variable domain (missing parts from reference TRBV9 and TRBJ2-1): DSGVTQTPKHLITATGQRVTLRCSPRSGDLSVYWYQQSLDQGLQFLIQYYNGEERAKGNILERFSAQQFPDLHSELNLSSLELGDSALYFCASSAEPSTGYNEQFFGPGTRLTVL.

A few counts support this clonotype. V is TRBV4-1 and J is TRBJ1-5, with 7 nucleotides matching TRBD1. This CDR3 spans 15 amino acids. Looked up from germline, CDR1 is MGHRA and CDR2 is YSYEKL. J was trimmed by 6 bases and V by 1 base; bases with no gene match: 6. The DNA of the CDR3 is TGCGCCAGCAGCCAAGTACAGGGGAGTTCTCAGCCCCAGCATTTT. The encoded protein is CASSQVQGSSQPQHF.

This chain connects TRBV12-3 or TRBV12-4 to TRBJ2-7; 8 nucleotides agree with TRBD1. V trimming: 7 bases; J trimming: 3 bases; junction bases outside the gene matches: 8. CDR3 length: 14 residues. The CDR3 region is CASTQTGADYEQYF. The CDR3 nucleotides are TGTGCCAGCACCCAGACAGGGGCGGACTACGAGCAGTACTTC.

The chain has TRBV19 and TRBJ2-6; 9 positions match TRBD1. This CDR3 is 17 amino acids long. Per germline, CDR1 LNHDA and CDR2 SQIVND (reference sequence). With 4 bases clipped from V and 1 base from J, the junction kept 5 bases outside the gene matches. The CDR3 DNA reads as TGTGCCAGTAGTAACAGGGGGCGCAGGTCTGGGGCCAACGTCCTGACTTTC. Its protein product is CASSNRGRRSGANVLTF.

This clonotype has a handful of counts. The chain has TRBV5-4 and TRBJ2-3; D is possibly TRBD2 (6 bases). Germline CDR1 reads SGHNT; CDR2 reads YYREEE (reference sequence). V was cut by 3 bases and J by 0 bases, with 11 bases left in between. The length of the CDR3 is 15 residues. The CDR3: CASSSRDSSTDTQYF. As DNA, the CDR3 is TGTGCCAGCAGCTCACGGGACTCTAGCACAGATACGCAGTATTTT.

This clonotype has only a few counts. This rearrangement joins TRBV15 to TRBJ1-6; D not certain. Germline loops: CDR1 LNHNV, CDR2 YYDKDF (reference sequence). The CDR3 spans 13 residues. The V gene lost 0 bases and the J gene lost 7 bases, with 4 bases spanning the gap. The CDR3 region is CATSREGNSPLHF. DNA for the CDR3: TGTGCCACCAGCAGAGAGGGAAATTCACCCCTCCACTTT.

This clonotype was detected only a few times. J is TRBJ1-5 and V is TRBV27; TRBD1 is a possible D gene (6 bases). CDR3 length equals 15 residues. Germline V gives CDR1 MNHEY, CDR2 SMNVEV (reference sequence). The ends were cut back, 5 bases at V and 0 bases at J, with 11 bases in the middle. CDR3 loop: CASSGQRHSNQPQHF. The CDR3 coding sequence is TGTGCCAGCAGTGGACAGCGCCATAGCAATCAGCCCCAGCATTTT.

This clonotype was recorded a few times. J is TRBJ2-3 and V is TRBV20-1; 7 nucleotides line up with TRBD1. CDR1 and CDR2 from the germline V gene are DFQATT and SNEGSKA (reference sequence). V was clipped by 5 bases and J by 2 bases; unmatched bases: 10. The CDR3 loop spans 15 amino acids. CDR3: CSAYRGRGTTDTQYF. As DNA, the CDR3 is TGCAGTGCTTACCGTGGCAGGGGGACCACAGATACGCAGTATTTT.

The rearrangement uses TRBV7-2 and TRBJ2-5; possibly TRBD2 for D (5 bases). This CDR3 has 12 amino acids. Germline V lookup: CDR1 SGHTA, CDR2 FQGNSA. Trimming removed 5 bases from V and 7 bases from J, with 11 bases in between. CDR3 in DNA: TGTGCCAGCAGCATAGACCGGGGGACCCAGTACTTC. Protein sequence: CASSIDRGTQYF.

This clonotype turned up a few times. CDR3: CASSPRRTGNTGELFF. CDR3 DNA sequence: TGTGCCAGCAGTCCCAGACGGACAGGGAACACCGGGGAGCTGTTTTTT. The chain combines TRBV2 with TRBJ2-2; 7 bases fit TRBD1. Trimming removed 5 bases from V and 1 base from J; junction bases left unmatched: 7. Germline V lookup: CDR1 SNHLY, CDR2 FYNNEI. The CDR3 spans 16 residues.